These 17 T cell receptor beta chains were all obtained from the same sample, sequenced in a study of blood T cell repertoires in COVID-19. Repertoires were generated with immunoSEQ multiplex PCR, while TCRdb's copy carries only in-frame clones and drops some. The sample contains hundreds of thousands of clones, 70% to 90% of which appear only once. The sequenced sample consisted of PBMCs or T cells enriched from blood (not recorded which). The receptors originated from a man aged 35-49 years who had recovered from COVID-19.

The CDR3 region has the DNA TGTGCCAGCAGCCCTCCGACAGGGATCTTCCTCCGATACTTC. As protein: CASSPPTGIFLRYF. This chain joins TRBV3-1 (or the pseudogene TRBV3-2) and TRBJ2-7, with 7 bases matching TRBD1. CDR1 is LGHDT and CDR2 is YNNKEL in the germline V gene (reference sequence). The junction had 16 bases not matched to a gene; V was cut back by 4 bases and J by 13 bases. This CDR3 spans 14 amino acids.

The V gene is TRBV2, the J gene TRBJ1-2; tentatively, D is TRBD1 (5 bases). The CDR3 totals 12 residues. The germline CDR1 and CDR2 sequences are SNHLY and FYNNEI. V lost 2 bases, J lost 8 bases, and 9 bases lay in between. The CDR3 nucleotides are TGTGCCAGCAGTGAACGGGGGAGCGGCTACACCTTC. Its translation is CASSERGSGYTF.

The gene calls are TRBV4-3 and TRBJ1-4, with D unresolved. In germline, CDR1 is LGHNA, CDR2 YSLEER. The CDR3 is 18 residues long. Trimming removed 2 bases at V and 0 bases at J, with 16 bases between. CDR3 nucleotide sequence: TGCGCCAGCAGCCAATTCCTCCCCCTGAGGTCAACTAATGAAAAACTGTTTTTT. This codes for CASSQFLPLRSTNEKLFF.

This clone turned up a few times. This chain uses TRBV27 with TRBJ1-2, with TRBD1 matching 7 bases. CDR1 MNHEY and CDR2 SMNVEV come from the germline V gene (reference sequence). The CDR3 covers 13 residues. After removal of 4 bases from V and 1 base from J, the junction contained 0 bases not matched to a gene. The CDR3 here is CASSWDSNYGYTF. CDR3 coding DNA: TGTGCCAGCAGTTGGGACAGTAACTATGGCTACACCTTC.

The gene calls are TRBV5-1 and TRBJ1-1; the match to TRBD1 covers 10 bases. The CDR3 is 19 amino acids. Germline lookup yields CDR1 SGHRS and CDR2 YFSETQ. J lost 4 bases, V lost 2 bases, and 17 bases had no gene match. The CDR3 region has the DNA TGCGCCAGCAGCTTCTCCGGGACAGGGGTCGTCGGGGGGAGCACTGAAGCTTTCTTT. Translated, it gives CASSFSGTGVVGGSTEAFF.

J is TRBJ2-5 and V is TRBV9, with 7 nucleotides matching TRBD1. The CDR3 loop spans 15 amino acids. J lost 4 bases, V lost 0 bases, and 6 bases had no gene match. The germline V gene has CDR1 SGDLS and CDR2 YYNGEE. CDR3 amino acids: CASSVEASGGETQYF. The CDR3 bases are TGTGCCAGCAGCGTAGAAGCGTCAGGGGGAGAGACCCAGTACTTC.

This chain connects TRBV4-2 to TRBJ2-1; 11 nucleotides agree with TRBD2. The CDR3 covers 16 residues. Looked up from germline, CDR1 is LGHNA and CDR2 is YNFKEQ. J gave up 5 bases and V 2 bases, and 5 bases lay outside the gene matches. The CDR3 region is CASSQTTSGRHNEQFF. The CDR3 DNA is TGTGCCAGCAGCCAAACCACTAGCGGGAGACACAATGAGCAGTTCTTC.

The chain combines TRBV4-1 with TRBJ2-7; D is perhaps TRBD2 (5 bases). V gave up 1 base and J gave up 1 base, with 11 bases separating them. Germline CDR1 MGHRA, CDR2 YSYEKL. This CDR3 contains 15 residues. This chain's CDR3 is CASSQGVGVSYEQYF. The CDR3 nucleotides are TGCGCCAGCAGCCAAGGAGTGGGAGTTTCCTACGAGCAGTACTTC.

The chain combines TRBV5-6 with TRBJ2-7; D is possibly TRBD1 (5 bases). The CDR3 has 13 amino acids. With 6 bases removed from V and 6 bases from J, the gap between germline ends came to 16 bases. The germline CDR1 and CDR2 sequences are SGHDT and YYEEEE. The CDR3 is CASIKGNLGEQYF. Written as DNA, the CDR3 is TGTGCCAGCATCAAGGGGAATTTGGGCGAGCAGTACTTC. Filled out from reference TRBV5-6 and TRBJ2-7, the complete variable domain reads DAGVTQSPTHLIKTRGQQVTLRCSPKSGHDTVSWYQQALGQGPQFIFQYYEEEERQRGNFPDRFSGHQFPNYSSELNVNALLLGDSALYLCASIKGNLGEQYFGPGTRLTVT.

V is TRBV7-9 and J is TRBJ1-1; possibly TRBD1 for D (6 bases). This CDR3 is built from 12 residues. The germline V gene has CDR1 SEHNR and CDR2 FQNEAQ (reference sequence). The germline V and J ends were trimmed by 2 bases and 9 bases, with 10 bases remaining between them. The CDR3 sequence is CASSLTGFQAFF. The CDR3 bases are TGTGCCAGCAGCTTAACAGGGTTTCAAGCTTTCTTT. Variable domain in full (rest from reference TRBV7-9 and TRBJ1-1): DTGVSQNPRHKITKRGQNVTFRCDPISEHNRLYWYRQTLGQGPEFLTYFQNEAQLEKSRLLSDRFSAERPKGSFSTLEIQRTEQGDSAMYLCASSLTGFQAFFGQGTRLTVV.

The gene calls are TRBV7-2 and TRBJ2-7; 8 bases agree with TRBD2. Germline V gene sequence: CDR1 SGHTA, CDR2 FQGNSA. V gave up 5 bases and J gave up 0 bases; unmatched junction bases: 9. The length of the CDR3 is 16 residues. In DNA form, the CDR3 reads TGTGCCAGCAGCCAAATAGCGGGACGAGGCTCCTACGAGCAGTACTTC. It yields the protein CASSQIAGRGSYEQYF. Looking up the rest from reference TRBV7-2 and TRBJ2-7 gives the full variable domain: GAGVSQSPSNKVTEKGKDVELRCDPISGHTALYWYRQSLGQGLEFLIYFQGNSAPDKSGLPSDRFSAERTGGSVSTLTIQRTQQEDSAVYLCASSQIAGRGSYEQYFGPGTRLTVT.

J is TRBJ1-5 and V is TRBV7-2, with D possibly matching TRBD1 (5 bases). The length of the CDR3 is 13 residues. Germline CDR1 SGHTA, CDR2 FQGNSA. The V end lost 3 bases, the J end lost 6 bases, and 9 bases lay between the germline ends. The CDR3 bases are TGTGCCAGCAGCTTTAACGGGGGTCAGCCCCAGCATTTT. Protein: CASSFNGGQPQHF.

The rearrangement uses TRBV12-5 and TRBJ2-1; 9 positions agree with TRBD1. This CDR3 has 16 amino acids. V dropped 1 base and J dropped 2; count of bases not matched to a gene: 3. Germline CDR1 reads LGHNT; CDR2 reads FRNRAP. CDR3 protein: CASGLEGTGTYNEQFF. The CDR3 nucleotides are TGTGCTAGTGGTTTGGAGGGGACAGGGACCTACAATGAGCAGTTCTTC.

The sample holds one count of this clone. The V call is TRBV12-3 or TRBV12-4, the J call TRBJ2-4, with 7 nucleotides matching TRBD1. Germline trimming cut 5 bases from V and 6 bases from J; bases unmatched to any gene: 4. The CDR3 is 13 amino acids. The CDR3 coding sequence is TGTGCCAGCAGTAGGGACAGAGGAAACATTCAGTACTTC. This sequence encodes CASSRDRGNIQYF.

The chain uses TRBV30 and TRBJ1-1; 7 nucleotides match TRBD1. CDR1 and CDR2 (germline): GTSNPN, SVGIG (reference sequence). The trim removed 0 bases at V and 6 bases at J, leaving 4 bases unmatched. The length of the CDR3 is 13 residues. In DNA form, the CDR3 reads TGTGCCTGGAGTGTTAAGGGGGCGGCTGAAGCTTTCTTT. Translation: CAWSVKGAAEAFF.

This chain uses TRBV9 with TRBJ2-1, with 11 bases aligning to TRBD2. CDR3 size: 20 residues. The junction had 16 bases not matched to a gene; V was cut back by 5 bases and J by 0 bases. Germline values: CDR1 SGDLS, CDR2 YYNGEE. The CDR3 DNA reads TGTGCCAGCAGTTCGATCCTAGCGGGGGGCATTTTTTCCTCCTACAATGAGCAGTTCTTC. It specifies CASSSILAGGIFSSYNEQFF.

The chain links TRBV18 to TRBJ2-4; tentatively, D is TRBD1 (6 bases). The V gene's germline CDR1 is KGHSH and CDR2 LQKENI. The CDR3 consists of 16 residues. With 0 bases removed from V and 6 bases from J, the gap between germline ends came to 15 bases. The DNA of the CDR3 is TGTGCCAGCTCACCACCGGGACACGGAGGAGGAAACATTCAGTACTTC. It is translated as CASSPPGHGGGNIQYF.